This record concerns one T cell receptor beta chain sequence. V was clipped by 5 bases and J by 1 base, with 14 bases between them. Germline V gene data show CDR1 as SQVTM and CDR2 as ANQGSEA. The CDR3 runs 14 residues. The data stem from a study of T cell responses to AZD1222 COVID-19 vaccine. Sequencing was performed with immunoSEQ multiplex PCR; in TCRdb, only in-frame clones are kept and a portion is missing. Seen here are more than 95,000 clones, 85% to 95% observed once, and the top ten hold less than 6.5%. The sequenced sample was peripheral blood, obtained on day 0 of AZD1222 vaccination. This clonotype was sampled from an adult in good health. J is TRBJ1-1 and V is TRBV29-1, with D perhaps TRBD1 (6 bases). The CDR3 region has the DNA TGCAGCGTTTGGGGGCATGGGGGGAACACTGAAGCTTTCTTT. Protein product: CSVWGHGGNTEAFF.